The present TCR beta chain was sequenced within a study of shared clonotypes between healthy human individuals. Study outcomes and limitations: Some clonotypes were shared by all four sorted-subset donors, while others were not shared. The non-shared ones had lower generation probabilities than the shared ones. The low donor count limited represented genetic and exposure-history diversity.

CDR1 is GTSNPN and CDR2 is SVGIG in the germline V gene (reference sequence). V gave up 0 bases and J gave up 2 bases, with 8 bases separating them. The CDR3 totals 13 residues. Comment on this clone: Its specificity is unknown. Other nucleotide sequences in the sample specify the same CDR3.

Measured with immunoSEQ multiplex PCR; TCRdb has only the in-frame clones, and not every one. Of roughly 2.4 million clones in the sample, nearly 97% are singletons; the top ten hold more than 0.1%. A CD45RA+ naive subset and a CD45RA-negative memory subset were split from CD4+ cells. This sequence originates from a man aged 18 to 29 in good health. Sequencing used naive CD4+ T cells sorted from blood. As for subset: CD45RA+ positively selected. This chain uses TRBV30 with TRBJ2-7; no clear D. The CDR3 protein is CAWSVGQPYEQYF. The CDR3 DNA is TGTGCCTGGAGTGTAGGGCAGCCCTACGAGCAGTACTTC.